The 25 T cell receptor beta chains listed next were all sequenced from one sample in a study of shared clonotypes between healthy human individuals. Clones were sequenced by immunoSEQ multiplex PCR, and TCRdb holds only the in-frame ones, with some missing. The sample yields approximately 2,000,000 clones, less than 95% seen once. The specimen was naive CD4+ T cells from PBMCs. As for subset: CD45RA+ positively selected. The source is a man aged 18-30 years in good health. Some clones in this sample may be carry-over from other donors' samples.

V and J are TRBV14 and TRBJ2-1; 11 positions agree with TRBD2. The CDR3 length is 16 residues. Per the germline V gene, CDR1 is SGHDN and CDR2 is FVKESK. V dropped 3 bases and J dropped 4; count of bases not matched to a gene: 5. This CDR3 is CASSHRLAGTYNEQFF. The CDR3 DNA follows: TGTGCCAGCAGCCACCGACTAGCGGGGACTTACAATGAGCAGTTCTTC.

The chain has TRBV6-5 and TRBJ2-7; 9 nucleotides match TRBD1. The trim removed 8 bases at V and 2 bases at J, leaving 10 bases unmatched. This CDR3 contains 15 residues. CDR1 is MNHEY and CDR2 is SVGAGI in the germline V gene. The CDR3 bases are TGTGCCAGCTACGATGCCGGGACAGGGACCTACGAGCAGTACTTC. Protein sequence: CASYDAGTGTYEQYF.

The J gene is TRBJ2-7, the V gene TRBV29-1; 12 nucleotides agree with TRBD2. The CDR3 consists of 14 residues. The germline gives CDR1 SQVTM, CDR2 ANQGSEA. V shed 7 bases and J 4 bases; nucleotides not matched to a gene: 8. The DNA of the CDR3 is TGCAGCGCCGGGACTAGCGGGTTCGGGTACGAGCAGTACTTC. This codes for CSAGTSGFGYEQYF.

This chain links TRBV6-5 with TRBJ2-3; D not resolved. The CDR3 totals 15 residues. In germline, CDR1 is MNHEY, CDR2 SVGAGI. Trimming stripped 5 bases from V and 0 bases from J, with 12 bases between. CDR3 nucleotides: TGTGCCAGCAGTGGGAAAGGGCTGAGCACAGATACGCAGTATTTT. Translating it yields CASSGKGLSTDTQYF.

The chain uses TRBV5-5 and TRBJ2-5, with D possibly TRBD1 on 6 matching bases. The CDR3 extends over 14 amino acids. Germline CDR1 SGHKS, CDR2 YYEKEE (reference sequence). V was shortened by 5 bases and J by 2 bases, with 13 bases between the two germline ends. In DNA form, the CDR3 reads TGTGCCAGCAGTCGACGGACAGCTCAAGAGACCCAGTACTTC. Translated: CASSRRTAQETQYF.

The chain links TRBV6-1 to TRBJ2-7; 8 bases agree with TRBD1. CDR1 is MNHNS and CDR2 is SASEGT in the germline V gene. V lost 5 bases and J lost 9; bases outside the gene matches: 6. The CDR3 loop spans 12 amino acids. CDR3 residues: CASSQDRVGQYF. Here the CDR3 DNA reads TGTGCCAGCAGTCAGGACAGGGTTGGGCAGTACTTC.

The CDR3 reads CASSPFSGFDEQYF. For the CDR3, the DNA is TGTGCCAGCTCACCGTTCTCGGGATTTGACGAGCAGTACTTC. The chain has TRBV18 and TRBJ2-7; D might be TRBD2 (5 bases). In germline, CDR1 is KGHSH, CDR2 LQKENI. The CDR3 covers 14 residues. The V end lost 3 bases, the J end lost 5 bases, and 14 bases lay between the germline ends.

CDR3 loop: CASSESRGTYNEQFF. CDR3 nucleotide sequence: TGTGCCAGCAGTGAGTCCAGGGGGACCTACAATGAGCAGTTCTTC. V gene TRBV25-1 combines with J gene TRBJ2-1; the match to TRBD1 covers 7 bases. Germline V gene lookup returns CDR1 MGHDK and CDR2 SYGVNS. The trim removed 3 bases at V and 2 bases at J, leaving 4 bases unmatched. CDR3 size: 15 residues. Full variable domain (rest looked up from reference TRBV25-1 and TRBJ2-1): EADIYQTPRYLVIGTGKKITLECSQTMGHDKMYWYQQDPGMELHLIHYSYGVNSTEKGDLSSESTVSRIRTEHFPLTLESARPSHTSQYLCASSESRGTYNEQFFGPGTRLTVL.

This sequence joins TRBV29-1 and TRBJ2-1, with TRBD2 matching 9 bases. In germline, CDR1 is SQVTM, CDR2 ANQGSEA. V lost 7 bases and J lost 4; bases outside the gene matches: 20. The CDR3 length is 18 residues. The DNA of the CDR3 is TGCAGCGCCGTAGGAGCTAGCGGGGAATTAAAATTATACAATGAGCAGTTCTTC. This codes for CSAVGASGELKLYNEQFF.

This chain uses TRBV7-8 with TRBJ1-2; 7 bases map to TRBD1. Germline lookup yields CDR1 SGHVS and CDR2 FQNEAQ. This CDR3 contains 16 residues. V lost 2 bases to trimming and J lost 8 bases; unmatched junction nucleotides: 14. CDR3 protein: CASSLTRTGTSRGYTF. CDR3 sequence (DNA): TGTGCCAGCAGCTTAACGAGGACAGGAACCAGTCGGGGCTACACCTTC. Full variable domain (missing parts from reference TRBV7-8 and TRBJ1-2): GAGVSQSPRYKVAKRGQDVALRCDPISGHVSLFWYQQALGQGPEFLTYFQNEAQLDKSGLPSDRFFAERPEGSVSTLKIQRTQQEDSAVYLCASSLTRTGTSRGYTFGSGTRLTVV.

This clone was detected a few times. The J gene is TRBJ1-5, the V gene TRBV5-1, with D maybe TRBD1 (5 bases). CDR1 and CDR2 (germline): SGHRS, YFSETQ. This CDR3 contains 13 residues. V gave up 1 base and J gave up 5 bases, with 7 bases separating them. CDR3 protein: CASSLMGDQPQHF. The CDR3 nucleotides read TGCGCCAGCAGCTTGATGGGGGATCAGCCCCAGCATTTT.

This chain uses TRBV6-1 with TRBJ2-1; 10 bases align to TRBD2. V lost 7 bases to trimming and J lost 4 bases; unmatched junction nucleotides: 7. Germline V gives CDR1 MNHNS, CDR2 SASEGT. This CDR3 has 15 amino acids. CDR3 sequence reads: CASTSTSGAYNEQFF. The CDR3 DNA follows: TGTGCCAGCACCTCTACTAGCGGGGCTTACAATGAGCAGTTCTTC.

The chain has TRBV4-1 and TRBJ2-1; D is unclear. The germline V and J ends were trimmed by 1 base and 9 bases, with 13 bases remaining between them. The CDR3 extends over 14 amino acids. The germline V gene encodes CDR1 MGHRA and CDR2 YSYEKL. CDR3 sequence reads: CASSQGSLYGEQFF. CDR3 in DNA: TGCGCCAGCAGCCAAGGATCGCTGTATGGTGAGCAGTTCTTC.

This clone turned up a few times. The CDR3 DNA reads TGTGCCAGCAGTGAACTGGGCAGCACTAACTATGGCTACACCTTC. This gives the protein CASSELGSTNYGYTF. This chain links TRBV2 with TRBJ1-2; D remains unclear. Germline CDR1 is SNHLY and CDR2 is FYNNEI. CDR3 length: 15 amino acids. V was pared by 2 bases and J by 0 bases, with 10 bases between.

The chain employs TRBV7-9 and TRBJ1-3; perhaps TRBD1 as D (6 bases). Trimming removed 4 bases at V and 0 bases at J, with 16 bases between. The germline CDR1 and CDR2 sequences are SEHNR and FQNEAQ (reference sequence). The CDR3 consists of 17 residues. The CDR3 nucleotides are TGTGCCAGCAGCTGGGGTCCGGGGGCCAACTCTGGAAACACCATATATTTT. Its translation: CASSWGPGANSGNTIYF. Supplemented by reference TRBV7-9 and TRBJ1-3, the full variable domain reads DTGVSQNPRHKITKRGQNVTFRCDPISEHNRLYWYRQTLGQGPEFLTYFQNEAQLEKSRLLSDRFSAERPKGSFSTLEIQRTEQGDSAMYLCASSWGPGANSGNTIYFGEGSWLTVV.

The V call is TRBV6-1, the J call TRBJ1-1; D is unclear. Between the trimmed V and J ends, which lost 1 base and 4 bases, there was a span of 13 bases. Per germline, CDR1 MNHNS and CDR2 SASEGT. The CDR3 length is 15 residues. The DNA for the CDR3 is TGTGCCAGCAGTGAAGGGACGCCCCTGAGCACTGAAGCTTTCTTT. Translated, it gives CASSEGTPLSTEAFF.

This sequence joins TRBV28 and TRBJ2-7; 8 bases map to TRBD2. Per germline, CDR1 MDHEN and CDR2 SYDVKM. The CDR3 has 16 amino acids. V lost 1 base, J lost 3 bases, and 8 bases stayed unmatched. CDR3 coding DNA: TGTGCCAGCAGTTTATTGTTTACGGGAGGGGGCTACGAGCAGTACTTC. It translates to CASSLLFTGGGYEQYF.

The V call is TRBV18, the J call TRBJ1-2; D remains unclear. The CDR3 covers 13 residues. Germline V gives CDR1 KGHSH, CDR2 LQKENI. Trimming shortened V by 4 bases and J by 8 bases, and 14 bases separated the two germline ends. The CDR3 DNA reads TGTGCCAGCTCACAAGACACGGCGAACGGCTACACCTTC. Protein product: CASSQDTANGYTF.

CDR3 coding DNA: TGCGCCAGCAGCTTACAGGGATCTTACACCGGGGAGCTGTTTTTT. Translation gives CASSLQGSYTGELFF. V and J are TRBV5-1 and TRBJ2-2, with D maybe TRBD1 (6 bases). The ends were cut back, 2 bases at V and 3 bases at J, with 11 bases in the middle. This CDR3 comprises 15 residues. CDR1 SGHRS and CDR2 YFSETQ come from the germline V gene.

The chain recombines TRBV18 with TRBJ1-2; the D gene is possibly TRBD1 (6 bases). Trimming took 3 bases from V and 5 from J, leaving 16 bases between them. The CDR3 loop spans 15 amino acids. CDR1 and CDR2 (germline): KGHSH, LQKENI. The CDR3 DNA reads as TGTGCCAGCTCACCCGATCTTACAGGGAATTATGGCTACACCTTC. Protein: CASSPDLTGNYGYTF.

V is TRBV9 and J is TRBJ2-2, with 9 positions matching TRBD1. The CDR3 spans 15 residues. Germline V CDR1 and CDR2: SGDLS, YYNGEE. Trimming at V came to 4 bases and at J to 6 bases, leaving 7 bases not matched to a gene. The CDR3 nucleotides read TGTGCCAGCAGCACAGGGGGCTATGCGGCCGGGGAGCTGTTTTTT. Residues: CASSTGGYAAGELFF. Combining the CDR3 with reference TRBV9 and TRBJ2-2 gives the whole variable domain DSGVTQTPKHLITATGQRVTLRCSPRSGDLSVYWYQQSLDQGLQFLIQYYNGEERAKGNILERFSAQQFPDLHSELNLSSLELGDSALYFCASSTGGYAAGELFFGEGSRLTVL.

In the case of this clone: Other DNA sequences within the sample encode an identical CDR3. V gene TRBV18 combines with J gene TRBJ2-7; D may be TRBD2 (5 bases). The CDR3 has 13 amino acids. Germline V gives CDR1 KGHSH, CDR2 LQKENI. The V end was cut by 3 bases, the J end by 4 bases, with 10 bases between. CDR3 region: CASSPAGNYEQYF. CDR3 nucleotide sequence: TGTGCCAGCTCACCCGCCGGGAATTACGAGCAGTACTTC.

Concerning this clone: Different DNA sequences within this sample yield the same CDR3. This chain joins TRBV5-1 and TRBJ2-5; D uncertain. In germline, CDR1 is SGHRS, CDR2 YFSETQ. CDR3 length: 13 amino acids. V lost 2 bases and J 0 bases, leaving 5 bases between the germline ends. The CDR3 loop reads CASSFLYQETQYF. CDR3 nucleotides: TGCGCCAGCAGCTTCCTGTACCAAGAGACCCAGTACTTC.

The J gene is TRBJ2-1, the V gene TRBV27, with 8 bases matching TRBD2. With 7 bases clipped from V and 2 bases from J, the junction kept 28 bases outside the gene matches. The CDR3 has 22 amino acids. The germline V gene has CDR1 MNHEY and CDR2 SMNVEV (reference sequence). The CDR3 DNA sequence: TGTGCCAGCACCCCCGAGGTCCGGGGGAGGCTAGCGGGTTTCGGGACCTACAATGAGCAGTTCTTC. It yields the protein CASTPEVRGRLAGFGTYNEQFF.

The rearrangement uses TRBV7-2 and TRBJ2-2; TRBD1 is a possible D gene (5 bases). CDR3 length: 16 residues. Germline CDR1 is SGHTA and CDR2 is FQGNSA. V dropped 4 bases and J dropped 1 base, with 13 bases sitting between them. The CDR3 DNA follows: TGTGCCAGCAGCTCTCAACCTACAGGGAACACCGGGGAGCTGTTTTTT. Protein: CASSSQPTGNTGELFF.